The clone carrying this TCR beta chain occurred once. Generated by immunoSEQ multiplex PCR, the TCRdb table keeps only in-frame clones and is missing some. The repertoire includes over 90,000 clones, around 96% of them detected once, and just over 0.2% sits in the top ten. The data originate from a study of technical replicates of blood from a handful of donors. Trimming took off 6 bases at V and 2 bases at J, with 7 bases between the two ends. The CDR3 is 11 amino acids. The germline V gene has CDR1 SQVTM and CDR2 ANQGSEA. Sequencing input: T cells isolated from PBMCs. The J gene is TRBJ2-5, the V gene TRBV29-1; TRBD2 is a possible D gene (6 bases). This TCR was sampled from a human donor in good health. Here the CDR3 DNA reads TGCAGCGTCGCGGGACAAGAGACCCAGTACTTC. This codes for CSVAGQETQYF.